Listed below are T cell receptor beta chains from one sample, sequenced in a study of T cells after posttransplantation cyclophosphamide. Assay: immunoSEQ multiplex PCR; the TCRdb copy retains only in-frame clones and omits some. The sample has 16,000 or so clones, 85% seen once; the top ten hold less than 30%. This sample comprised PBMCs, obtained after allogeneic stem cell transplant with calcineurin inhibitor and methotrexate. Source of these receptors: a female patient aged 18-29 years who received an allogeneic stem cell transplant from an unrelated donor, was CMV-positive, and had acute and chronic GVHD. Some T cells may have come from the graft donor. CDR3s include the opening cysteine and the closing phenylalanine or tryptophan. Clone sizes are given selectively: once, few, many, or a class where the clone is expanded.

TRBV5-6	13	NA	TRBJ2-7	CASSFAASYEQYF
TRBV6-5	15	NA	TRBJ2-7	CAIEMTGVSIYEQYF
TRBV27	21	few	TRBJ2-3	CASSPRPKKGTSGRSTDTQYF
TRBV27	14	NA	TRBJ1-4	CASSLGGRNEKLFF
TRBV19	15	NA	TRBJ2-1	CASSIAGVSYNEQFF
TRBV19	16	NA	TRBJ2-1	CASSIVGTSGPNEQFF
TRBV5-1	15	NA	TRBJ2-3	CASSLDRGRTDTQYF
TRBV19	14	NA	TRBJ1-5	CASSMVGGGQPQHF
TRBV27	13	NA	TRBJ2-1	CASSFRGGNEQFF
TRBV11-2	12	NA	TRBJ2-1	CASSLDLNEQFF
TRBV7-2	16	NA	TRBJ2-7	CASSLSKSGGGNEQYF
TRBV6-1	16	few	TRBJ2-3	CASSELRTGWTDTQYF
TRBV6-6	16	NA	TRBJ1-2	CASSYSGTGVNYGYTF
TRBV19	17	NA	TRBJ2-7	CASSILHSSGRAYEQYF
TRBV5-1	17	NA	TRBJ1-1	CASSLSGTGWSNTEAFF
TRBV5-6	13	NA	TRBJ1-2	CASSPAADYGYTF
TRBV5-1	17	NA	TRBJ2-3	CASSLVRGRASPDTQYF
TRBV14	17	NA	TRBJ2-6	CASSLAAVSSGANVLTF
TRBV30	16	NA	TRBJ2-1	CAWTPRASGRRGEQFF
TRBV5-1	14	once	TRBJ2-7	CASSLGHGPYEQYF
TRBV19	15	few	TRBJ2-4	CASSTPDRETNIQYF
TRBV2	14	NA	TRBJ2-7	CASNPLAGAHEQYF
TRBV10-3	15	NA	TRBJ2-1	CAISKTSGSRNEQFF
TRBV25-1	14	NA	TRBJ2-1	CASLGTGGRNEQFF
TRBV5-4	15	NA	TRBJ2-7	CASSEDGGGAYEQYF
TRBV5-6	14	NA	TRBJ2-7	CASSAGTGSYEQYF
TRBV2	14	NA	TRBJ2-5	CASSERRGPSAQYF
TRBV11-2	13	NA	TRBJ1-1	CASSLTGGTEAFF
TRBV7-9	15	once	TRBJ1-2	CASSLVGTLNYGYTF
TRBV4-2	17	NA	TRBJ1-2	CASSPRGAQLSNYGYTF
TRBV19	13	NA	TRBJ1-1	CASSLGLNTEAFF
TRBV27	14	NA	TRBJ2-1	CASSSRPRRDEQFF
TRBV27	15	NA	NA	CASSFRDSGSYEQYF
TRBV28	14	once	TRBJ2-7	CASSLPSGGDEQYF
TRBV27	16	once	TRBJ2-7	CASSSLGTGGSYEQYF
TRBV18	16	NA	TRBJ2-2	CASSPVRGRNTGELFF
TRBV11-2	13	few	TRBJ1-3	CASSPGQGRTIYF
TRBV30	13	NA	TRBJ1-2	CAWSVGRGDGYTF
TRBV13	17	NA	NA	CASSLPPTSGKRAEQYF
TRBV4-1	14	NA	TRBJ2-3	CASSGAGLTDTQYF
TRBV7-7	17	NA	TRBJ2-2	CASSNPGTSANTGELFF
TRBV10-3	14	NA	TRBJ2-7	CAISEETGNYEQYF
TRBV29-1	13	NA	TRBJ2-1	CSVEGGAYNEQFF
TRBV7-8	15	NA	TRBJ2-7	CASSPGQAGAREQYF
TRBV2	13	NA	TRBJ1-4	CATSTGGREKLFF
TRBV5-4	16	NA	TRBJ1-2	CASSSRRDRLLYGYTF
TRBV10-3	14	NA	TRBJ1-4	CAISEAGANEKLFF
TRBV5-6	13	NA	TRBJ2-5	CASSETGYETQYF
TRBV2	15	NA	TRBJ2-7	CASSEAVGVVYEQYF
TRBV4-1	16	NA	TRBJ2-7	CASSHGPGAGWREQYF
TRBV5-1	15	NA	TRBJ2-3	CASSRQGEISDTQYF
TRBV19	13	NA	TRBJ1-1	CASKRRGNTEAFF
TRBV5-8	15	NA	TRBJ2-1	CASSFRDSLYNEQFF
TRBV7-9	15	NA	TRBJ2-5	CASSLDWTGGETQYF
TRBV5-8	17	NA	TRBJ1-2	CASSLLKTGGSNYGYTF
TRBV27	17	NA	NA	CASSLRGTSGSLGEQFF
TRBV7-9	13	NA	TRBJ1-1	CASSLESSLEAFF
TRBV7-9	14	few	TRBJ1-4	CASSSTGGGEKLFF
TRBV2	13	NA	TRBJ2-5	CASRDRVGETQYF
TRBV7-9	15	NA	TRBJ1-2	CASSLDRGANYGYTF